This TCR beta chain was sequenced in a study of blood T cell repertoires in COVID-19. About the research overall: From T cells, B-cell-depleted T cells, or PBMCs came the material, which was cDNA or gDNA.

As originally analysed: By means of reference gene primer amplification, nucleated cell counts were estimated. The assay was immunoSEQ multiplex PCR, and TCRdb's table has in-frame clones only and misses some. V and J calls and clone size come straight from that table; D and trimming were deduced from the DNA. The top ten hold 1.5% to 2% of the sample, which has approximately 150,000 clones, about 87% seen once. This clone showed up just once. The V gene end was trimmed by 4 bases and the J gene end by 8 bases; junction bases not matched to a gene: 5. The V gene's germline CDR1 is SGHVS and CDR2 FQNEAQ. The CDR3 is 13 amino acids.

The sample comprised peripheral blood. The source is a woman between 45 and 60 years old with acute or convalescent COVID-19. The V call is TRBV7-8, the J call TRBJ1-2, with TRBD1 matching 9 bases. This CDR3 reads CASSSRTGAGYTF. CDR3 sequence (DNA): TGTGCCAGCAGCTCCAGGACAGGGGCCGGCTACACCTTC.